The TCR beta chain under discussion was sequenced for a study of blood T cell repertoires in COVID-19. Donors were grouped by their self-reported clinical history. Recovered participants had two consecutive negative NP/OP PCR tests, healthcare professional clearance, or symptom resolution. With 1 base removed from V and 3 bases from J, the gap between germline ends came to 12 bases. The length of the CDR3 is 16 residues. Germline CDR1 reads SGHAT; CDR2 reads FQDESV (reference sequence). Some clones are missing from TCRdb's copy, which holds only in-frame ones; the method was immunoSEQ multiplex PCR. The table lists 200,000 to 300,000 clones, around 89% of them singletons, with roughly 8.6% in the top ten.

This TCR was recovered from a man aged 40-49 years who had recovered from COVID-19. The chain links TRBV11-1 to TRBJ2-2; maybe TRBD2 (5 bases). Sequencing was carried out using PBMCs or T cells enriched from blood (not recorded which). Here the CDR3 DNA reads TGTGCCAGCAGCTTAGTTTCGGGATATGACACCGGGGAGCTGTTTTTT. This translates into CASSLVSGYDTGELFF.